The 29 T cell receptor beta chains below were found in one sample sequenced in a study of OX40 agonist ivuxolimab in advanced cancers. Library method: the immunoSEQ multiplex PCR assay. Not all clones reach the TCRdb copy of this immuneACCESS table, which keeps in-frame sequences only. Checked studies attribute under half of the gap to unresolved V genes and leave the rest unexplained. Recorded for this sample are fewer than 55,000 clones; about 88% of them occurred a single time. Of the sample, roughly 13% is held by the ten largest clones. The sequencing used CD4+ or CD8+ T cells sorted from blood, collected in a trial of the OX40 agonist ivuxolimab. The receptors stem from an adult with an advanced solid tumor such as melanoma, head and neck, liver or kidney cancer.

The chain carries TRBV5-6 and TRBJ1-1; D might be TRBD1 (5 bases). V lost 1 base and J 0 bases, leaving 10 bases between the germline ends. This CDR3 region has 15 residues. Germline CDR1 SGHDT, CDR2 YYEEEE. For the CDR3, the DNA is TGTGCCAGCAGCTTGAAGACAGTTATGAACACTGAAGCTTTCTTT. This gives the protein CASSLKTVMNTEAFF.

Concerning this clone itself: An end of the junction does not agree with germline; a read error may underlie this. Here the CDR3 reads CTSSLLGPEEQFF. The CDR3 DNA sequence: TGTACCAGCAGCTTACTGGGTCCGGAGGAGCAGTTCTTC. The chain recombines TRBV7-6 with TRBJ2-1; D is undetermined. The CDR3 runs 13 residues. Germline CDR1 is SGHVS and CDR2 is FNYEAQ. Filled out from reference TRBV7-6 and TRBJ2-1, the complete variable domain reads GAGVSQSPRYKVTKRGQDVALRCDPISGHVSLYWYRQALGQGPEFLTYFNYEAQQDKSGLPNDRFSAERPEGSISTLTIQRTEQRDSAMYRCTSSLLGPEEQFFGPGTRLTVL.

A note on this clone: Sequence at one end of the junction differs from germline and may be a read error. The chain couples TRBV7-7 to TRBJ2-5, with 11 bases identical to TRBD2. The germline CDR1 and CDR2 sequences are SSHAT and FNYEAQ (reference sequence). The CDR3 is made up of 16 amino acids. The CDR3 region is CASSLNLAGGGETQYF. CDR3 sequence (DNA): TGTGCTAGCAGCTTAAACCTAGCGGGGGGCGGAGAGACCCAGTACTTC.

The chain has TRBV27 and TRBJ2-7, with D possibly matching TRBD1 (6 bases). The CDR3 has 16 amino acids. The germline V and J ends were trimmed by 4 bases and 0 bases, with 16 bases remaining between them. The germline V gene encodes CDR1 MNHEY and CDR2 SMNVEV (reference sequence). The CDR3 loop reads CASSSSGQTSSYEQYF. The CDR3 DNA is TGTGCCAGCAGTTCCTCGGGACAAACGAGCTCCTACGAGCAGTACTTC.

The count of this clone is one. V gene TRBV28 combines with J gene TRBJ2-3; D gene uncertain. V lost 5 bases, J lost 5 bases, and 8 bases lay in between. The germline V gene has CDR1 MDHEN and CDR2 SYDVKM. This CDR3 spans 12 amino acids. CDR3 region: CASSDRIDTQYF. For the CDR3, the DNA is TGTGCCAGCAGTGACCGCATAGATACGCAGTATTTT.

V usage is TRBV5-6 and J usage is TRBJ2-7; D may be TRBD1 (5 bases). Trimming pared 4 bases from V and 0 bases from J, leaving 8 bases between. Per the germline V gene, CDR1 is SGHDT and CDR2 is YYEEEE. The CDR3 is 13 amino acids. CDR3 in amino acids: CASSEDNSYEQYF. DNA of the CDR3: TGTGCCAGCAGCGAGGACAACTCCTACGAGCAGTACTTC.

The chain employs TRBV30 and TRBJ2-1, with a tentative D call TRBD1 (5 bases). The germline CDR1 and CDR2 sequences are GTSNPN and SVGIG (reference sequence). Between the trimmed V and J ends, which lost 3 bases and 0 bases, there was a span of 9 bases. The CDR3 spans 14 residues. The CDR3 nucleotides are TGTGCCTGGAGCAGGGATAGCTCCTACAATGAGCAGTTCTTC. This gives the protein CAWSRDSSYNEQFF.

V usage is TRBV19 and J usage is TRBJ2-5; D is possibly TRBD1 (6 bases). V lost 5 bases and J 9 bases, leaving 10 bases between the germline ends. From germline, CDR1 is LNHDA and CDR2 SQIVND (reference sequence). The CDR3 consists of 11 residues. CDR3 in amino acids: CASSAQGAQYF. Written as DNA, the CDR3 is TGTGCCAGTAGTGCACAGGGCGCCCAGTACTTC.

This chain links TRBV7-9 with TRBJ2-7; a possible D gene is TRBD1 (6 bases). V lost 3 bases to trimming and J lost 3 bases, with 12 bases between them. Germline values: CDR1 SEHNR, CDR2 FQNEAQ (reference sequence). There are 14 residues in the CDR3. The CDR3 sequence is CASSFTGIGYEQYF. Written as DNA, the CDR3 is TGTGCCAGCAGCTTTACAGGGATCGGCTACGAGCAGTACTTC.

This rearrangement joins TRBV6-1 to TRBJ2-7; 10 nucleotides align to TRBD1. This CDR3 contains 15 residues. The V gene end was trimmed by 10 bases and the J gene end by 5 bases; junction bases not matched to a gene: 14. CDR1 is MNHNS, CDR2 SASEGT, per germline. CDR3 in amino acids: CATQIGTGEGNEQYF. The DNA of the CDR3 is TGTGCCACCCAGATCGGGACAGGGGAAGGGAACGAGCAGTACTTC.

The chain employs TRBV7-2 and TRBJ1-3; tentatively, D is TRBD1 (5 bases). Germline CDR1 SGHTA, CDR2 FQGNSA. V lost 6 bases and J 0 bases, leaving 9 bases between the germline ends. The CDR3 extends over 14 amino acids. The CDR3 nucleotides are TGTGCCAGCAGACCAGGGATCTCTGGAAACACCATATATTTT. This encodes CASRPGISGNTIYF.

This clone occurred once. V and J are TRBV7-9 and TRBJ1-2; D is uncertain. The germline gives CDR1 SEHNR, CDR2 FQNEAQ (reference sequence). Trimming took off 5 bases at V and 3 bases at J, with 10 bases between the two ends. CDR3 length equals 13 residues. The CDR3 loop is CASSPGFDYGYTF. Here the CDR3 DNA reads TGTGCCAGCAGCCCTGGGTTCGACTATGGCTACACCTTC.

The chain combines TRBV15 with TRBJ2-2; 10 nucleotides match TRBD1. This CDR3 has 17 amino acids. Germline V gene lookup returns CDR1 LNHNV and CDR2 YYDKDF (reference sequence). Losses at the gene ends were 2 bases for V and 4 bases for J; bases not matched to a gene: 7. CDR3 amino acids: CATSRTDRGQGTGELFF. In nucleotides, the CDR3 is TGTGCCACCAGCAGAACCGACAGGGGGCAGGGCACCGGGGAGCTGTTTTTT. Complete variable domain (other parts from reference TRBV15 and TRBJ2-2): DAMVIQNPRYQVTQFGKPVTLSCSQTLNHNVMYWYQQKSSQAPKLLFHYYDKDFNNEADTPDNFQSRRPNTSFCFLDIRSPGLGDTAMYLCATSRTDRGQGTGELFFGEGSRLTVL.

V and J are TRBV7-9 and TRBJ1-1; possibly TRBD1 for D (5 bases). Germline CDR1 and CDR2: SEHNR and FQNEAQ (reference sequence). The CDR3 consists of 14 residues. V was cut by 2 bases and J by 1 base, with 8 bases left in between. In nucleotides, the CDR3 is TGTGCCAGCAGCTTACCAACAGGGAACACTGAAGCTTTCTTT. Translated, it gives CASSLPTGNTEAFF.

The V and J genes are TRBV29-1 and TRBJ1-1, with a weak D call TRBD1 (5 bases). CDR1 is SQVTM, CDR2 ANQGSEA, per germline. With 5 bases removed from V and 10 bases from J, the gap between germline ends came to 14 bases. The CDR3 is made up of 11 amino acids. Written as DNA, the CDR3 is TGCAGCGTTTTCCGTAGTGGGGGAGCTTTCTTT. It is translated as CSVFRSGGAFF.

The gene calls are TRBV30 and TRBJ2-1; TRBD2 matches 9 bases. The length of the CDR3 is 15 residues. Germline values: CDR1 GTSNPN, CDR2 SVGIG (reference sequence). After removal of 8 bases from V and 6 bases from J, the junction contained 14 bases not matched to a gene. The CDR3 spells CAQESGGQTSNEQFF. The CDR3, as DNA: TGTGCCCAAGAAAGCGGGGGGCAAACCTCCAATGAGCAGTTCTTC.

This chain links TRBV4-1 with TRBJ1-2, with 10 nucleotides matching TRBD1. Germline V gene lookup returns CDR1 MGHRA and CDR2 YSYEKL. The CDR3 is made up of 15 amino acids. J gave up 3 bases and V 3 bases, and 4 bases lay outside the gene matches. CDR3 bases: TGCGCCAGCAGCCAGGCCGGGACAGGGGACTATGGCTACACCTTC. It yields the protein CASSQAGTGDYGYTF.

The V and J genes are TRBV7-8 and TRBJ1-5; no clear D gene. CDR1 is SGHVS, CDR2 FQNEAQ, per germline. This CDR3 comprises 18 residues. Trimming left V 3 bases short and J 1 base short, with 19 bases between. This CDR3 is CASSLYREDLMSNQPQHF. CDR3 in DNA: TGTGCCAGCAGCTTGTACCGGGAGGACCTAATGAGCAATCAGCCCCAGCATTTT.

The chain carries TRBV7-9 and TRBJ1-1; no definite D call. The germline gives CDR1 SEHNR, CDR2 FQNEAQ (reference sequence). The CDR3 consists of 13 residues. Trimming took off 2 bases at V and 7 bases at J, with 11 bases between the two ends. In DNA, the CDR3 is TGTGCCAGCAGCTTATCAGAGGGTTTTGAAGCTTTCTTT. Amino acids: CASSLSEGFEAFF.

The chain recombines TRBV7-9 with TRBJ1-2, with D possibly TRBD1 on 6 matching bases. Trimming removed 5 bases at V and 6 bases at J, with 10 bases between. This CDR3 spans 12 amino acids. The germline CDR1 and CDR2 sequences are SEHNR and FQNEAQ (reference sequence). CDR3 region: CASSVSGDGYTF. CDR3 nucleotide sequence: TGTGCCAGCAGCGTCTCAGGGGATGGCTACACCTTC.

This clone was found once. The chain links TRBV7-9 to TRBJ2-3; TRBD1 matches at 10 bases. V was clipped by 3 bases and J by 2 bases; unmatched bases: 8. Germline V CDR1 and CDR2: SEHNR, FQNEAQ (reference sequence). The CDR3 is 17 amino acids. The CDR3 coding sequence is TGTGCCAGCAGCTTCTATCCGAGACAGGGGGCCACAGATACGCAGTATTTT. Residues: CASSFYPRQGATDTQYF.

This clone occurred a few times. The gene calls are TRBV4-2 and TRBJ1-4; 7 positions match TRBD1. Germline CDR1 and CDR2: LGHNA and YNFKEQ. Unmatched junction bases numbered 7, after V lost 4 bases and J lost 8 bases. The CDR3 is 14 amino acids. The CDR3 DNA sequence: TGTGCCAGCAGCCTTCCGGGACAGATAGAAAAACTGTTTTTT. Protein sequence: CASSLPGQIEKLFF.

V is TRBV4-1 and J is TRBJ1-1, with D hard to call. The germline V gene encodes CDR1 MGHRA and CDR2 YSYEKL. V was trimmed by 2 bases and J by 0 bases, leaving 7 bases between them. CDR3 length: 14 amino acids. The CDR3 loop reads CASSQTFVNTEAFF. The CDR3 region has the DNA TGCGCCAGCAGCCAAACTTTCGTGAACACTGAAGCTTTCTTT.

This chain links TRBV7-6 with TRBJ2-1; no definite D call. Trimming stripped 3 bases from V and 7 bases from J, with 10 bases between. The germline gives CDR1 SGHVS, CDR2 FNYEAQ. The CDR3 is made up of 13 amino acids. The CDR3 DNA reads TGTGCCAGCAGCTTTTCTGGGGATAATGAGCAGTTCTTC. Its translation is CASSFSGDNEQFF.

This rearrangement joins TRBV7-9 to TRBJ2-3, with D tentatively TRBD2 (5 bases). V was trimmed by 1 base and J by 6 bases, leaving 14 bases between them. The CDR3 is made up of 15 amino acids. Germline CDR1 and CDR2: SEHNR and FQNEAQ (reference sequence). As DNA, the CDR3 is TGTGCCAGCAGCTTAGGTCCGGGATTGGGGGATACGCAGTATTTT. It yields the protein CASSLGPGLGDTQYF.

The rearrangement links TRBV11-1 to TRBJ2-5, with 9 bases aligning to TRBD2. CDR1 SGHAT and CDR2 FQDESV come from the germline V gene (reference sequence). The CDR3 runs 16 residues. J was trimmed by 4 bases and V by 1 base; bases with no gene match: 7. The CDR3 DNA is TGTGCCAGCAGCTTAGATTGGAGCGGGGGGCGAGAGACCCAGTACTTC. The encoded protein is CASSLDWSGGRETQYF. The full variable domain, in which reference TRBV11-1 and TRBJ2-5 provide the parts outside the CDR3, is EAEVAQSPRYKITEKSQAVAFWCDPISGHATLYWYRQILGQGPELLVQFQDESVVDDSQLPKDRFSAERLKGVDSTLKIQPAELGDSAMYLCASSLDWSGGRETQYFGPGTRLLVL.

The rearrangement uses TRBV29-1 and TRBJ2-1, with TRBD2 as a possible D gene (6 bases). The CDR3 is 15 amino acids. The V gene lost 3 bases and the J gene lost 2 bases, with 14 bases spanning the gap. CDR1 is SQVTM, CDR2 ANQGSEA, per germline. CDR3 nucleotides: TGCAGCGTTGAGGCCGGAGGGGCCCCCTACAATGAGCAGTTCTTC. This codes for CSVEAGGAPYNEQFF.

The genes are TRBV9 and TRBJ2-7, with no clear D. The V gene lost 3 bases and the J gene lost 3 bases, with 4 bases spanning the gap. The length of the CDR3 is 11 residues. Germline V lookup: CDR1 SGDLS, CDR2 YYNGEE. Here the CDR3 DNA reads TGTGCCAGCAGCGAAGGCTACGAGCAGTACTTC. Its protein is CASSEGYEQYF.

J is TRBJ1-1 and V is TRBV4-1; 7 positions agree with TRBD1. J was trimmed by 7 bases and V by 4 bases; bases with no gene match: 9. CDR1 MGHRA and CDR2 YSYEKL come from the germline V gene. The CDR3 is 14 amino acids. Here the CDR3 DNA reads TGCGCCAGCAGCCTTACAGGGGACCCCCTTGAAGCTTTCTTT. It translates to CASSLTGDPLEAFF.